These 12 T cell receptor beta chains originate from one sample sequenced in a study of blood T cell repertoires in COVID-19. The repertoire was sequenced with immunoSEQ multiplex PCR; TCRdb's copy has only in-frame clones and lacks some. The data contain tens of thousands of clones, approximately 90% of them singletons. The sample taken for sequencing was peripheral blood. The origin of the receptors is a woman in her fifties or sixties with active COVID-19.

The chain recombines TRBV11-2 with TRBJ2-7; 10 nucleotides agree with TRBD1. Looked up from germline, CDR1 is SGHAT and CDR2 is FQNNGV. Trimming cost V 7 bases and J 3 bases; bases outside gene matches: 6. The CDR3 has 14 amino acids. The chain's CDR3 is CASTPGTGDYEQYF. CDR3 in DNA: TGTGCCAGCACCCCTGGGACAGGGGACTACGAGCAGTACTTC.

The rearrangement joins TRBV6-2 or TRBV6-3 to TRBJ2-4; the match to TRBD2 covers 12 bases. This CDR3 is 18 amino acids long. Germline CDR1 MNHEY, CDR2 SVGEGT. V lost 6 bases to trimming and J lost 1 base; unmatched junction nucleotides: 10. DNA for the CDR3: TGTGCCAGCAGCCCTGGACTAGCGGGATTCGCGGCCAAAAACATTCAGTACTTC. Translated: CASSPGLAGFAAKNIQYF.

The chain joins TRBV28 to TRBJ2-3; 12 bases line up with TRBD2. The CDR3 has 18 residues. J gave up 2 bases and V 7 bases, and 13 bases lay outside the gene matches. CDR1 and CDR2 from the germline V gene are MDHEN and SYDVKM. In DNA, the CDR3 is TGTGCCAGCACTACTTTGGGACTAGCGGGCATGATCACAGATACGCAGTATTTT. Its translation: CASTTLGLAGMITDTQYF.

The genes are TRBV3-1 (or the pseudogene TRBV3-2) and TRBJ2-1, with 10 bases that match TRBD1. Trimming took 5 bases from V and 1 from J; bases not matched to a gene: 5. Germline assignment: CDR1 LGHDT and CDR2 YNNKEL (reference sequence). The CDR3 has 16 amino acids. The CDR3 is CASSGTGEGSYNEQFF. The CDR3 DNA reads TGTGCCAGCAGCGGGACAGGGGAAGGGTCCTACAATGAGCAGTTCTTC.

The CDR3 loop reads CASSLGAGAHQETQYF. CDR3 DNA sequence: TGTGCCAGCAGCTTAGGGGCTGGGGCACATCAAGAGACCCAGTACTTC. The chain employs TRBV7-9 and TRBJ2-5; a weak D match, TRBD1 (5 bases). This CDR3 has 16 amino acids. V lost 1 base to trimming and J lost 2 bases, with 14 bases between them. Germline V gene lookup returns CDR1 SEHNR and CDR2 FQNEAQ (reference sequence).

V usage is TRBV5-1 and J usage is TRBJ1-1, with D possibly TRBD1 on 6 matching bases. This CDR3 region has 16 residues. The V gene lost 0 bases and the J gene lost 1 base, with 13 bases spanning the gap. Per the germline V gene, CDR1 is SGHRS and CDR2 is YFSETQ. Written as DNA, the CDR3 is TGCGCCAGCAGCTTGGAACAAGGACAGAGGAACACTGAAGCTTTCTTT. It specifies CASSLEQGQRNTEAFF.

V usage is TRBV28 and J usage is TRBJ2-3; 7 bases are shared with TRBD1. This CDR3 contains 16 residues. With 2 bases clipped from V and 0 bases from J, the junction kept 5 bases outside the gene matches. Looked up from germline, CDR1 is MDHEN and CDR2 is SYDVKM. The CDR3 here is CASSLDRDSSTDTQYF. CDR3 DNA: TGTGCCAGCAGTTTAGACAGGGATAGTAGCACAGATACGCAGTATTTT.

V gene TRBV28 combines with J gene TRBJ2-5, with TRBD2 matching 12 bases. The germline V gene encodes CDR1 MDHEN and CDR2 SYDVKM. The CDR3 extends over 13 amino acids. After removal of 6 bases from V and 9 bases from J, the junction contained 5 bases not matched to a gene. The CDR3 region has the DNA TGTGCCAGCAGGACTAGCGGGAGAAGGGCCCAGTACTTC. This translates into CASRTSGRRAQYF.

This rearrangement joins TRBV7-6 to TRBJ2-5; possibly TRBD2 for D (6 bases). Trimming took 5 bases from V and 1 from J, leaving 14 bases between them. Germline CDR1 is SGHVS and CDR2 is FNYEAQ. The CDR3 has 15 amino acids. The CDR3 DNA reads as TGTGCCAGCAGCCCATCCACGACTAGCCAAGAGACCCAGTACTTC. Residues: CASSPSTTSQETQYF.

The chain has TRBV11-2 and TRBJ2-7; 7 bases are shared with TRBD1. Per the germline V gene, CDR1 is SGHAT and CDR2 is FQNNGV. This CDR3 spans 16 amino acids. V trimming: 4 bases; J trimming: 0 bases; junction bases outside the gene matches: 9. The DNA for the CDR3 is TGTGCCAGCAGCTCATACAGAGACAGGGCCTCCTACGAGCAGTACTTC. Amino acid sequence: CASSSYRDRASYEQYF.

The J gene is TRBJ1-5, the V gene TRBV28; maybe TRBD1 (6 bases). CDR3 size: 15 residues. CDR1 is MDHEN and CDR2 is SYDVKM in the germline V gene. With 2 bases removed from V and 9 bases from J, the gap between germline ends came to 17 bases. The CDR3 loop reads CASSLGQPGFSPQHF. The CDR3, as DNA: TGTGCCAGCAGTTTAGGACAGCCGGGCTTTTCGCCCCAGCATTTT.

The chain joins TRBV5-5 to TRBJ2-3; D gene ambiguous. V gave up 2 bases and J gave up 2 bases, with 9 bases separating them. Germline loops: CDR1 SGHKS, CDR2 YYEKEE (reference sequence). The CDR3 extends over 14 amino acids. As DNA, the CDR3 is TGTGCCAGCAGCTTTTCGGCGGCCACAGATACGCAGTATTTT. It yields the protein CASSFSAATDTQYF.